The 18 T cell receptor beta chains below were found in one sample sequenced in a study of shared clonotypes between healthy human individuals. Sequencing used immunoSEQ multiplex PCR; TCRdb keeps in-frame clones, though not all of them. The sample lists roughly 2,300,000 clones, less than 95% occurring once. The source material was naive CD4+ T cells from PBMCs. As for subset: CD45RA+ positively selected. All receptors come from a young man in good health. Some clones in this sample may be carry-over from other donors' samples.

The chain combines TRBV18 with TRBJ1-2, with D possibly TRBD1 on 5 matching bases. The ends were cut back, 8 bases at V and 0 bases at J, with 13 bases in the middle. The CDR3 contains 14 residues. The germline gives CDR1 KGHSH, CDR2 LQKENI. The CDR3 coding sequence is TGTGCCAGCACTGCAGGGCTTTCTAACTATGGCTACACCTTC. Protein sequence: CASTAGLSNYGYTF.

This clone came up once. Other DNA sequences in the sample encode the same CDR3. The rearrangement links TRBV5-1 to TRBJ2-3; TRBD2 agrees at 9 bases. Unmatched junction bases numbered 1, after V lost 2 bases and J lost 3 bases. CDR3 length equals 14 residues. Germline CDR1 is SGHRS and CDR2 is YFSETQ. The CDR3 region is CASSLAGGTDTQYF. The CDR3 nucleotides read TGCGCCAGCAGCTTAGCGGGAGGTACAGATACGCAGTATTTT.

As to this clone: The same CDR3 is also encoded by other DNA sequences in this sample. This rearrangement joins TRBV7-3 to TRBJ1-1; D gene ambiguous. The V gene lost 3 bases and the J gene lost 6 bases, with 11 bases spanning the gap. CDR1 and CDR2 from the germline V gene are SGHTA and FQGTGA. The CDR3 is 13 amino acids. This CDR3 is CASSLEGGAEAFF. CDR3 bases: TGTGCCAGCAGCTTGGAGGGAGGAGCTGAAGCTTTCTTT.

Written as DNA, the CDR3 is TGTGCCAGCAGCTTAATGGAAGTAGCGGGAACCTACGAGCAGTACTTC. It specifies CASSLMEVAGTYEQYF. The J gene is TRBJ2-7, the V gene TRBV7-3, with 8 nucleotides matching TRBD2. V shed 1 base, J shed 2 bases, and the junction held 7 bases outside the gene matches. Germline values: CDR1 SGHTA, CDR2 FQGTGA. CDR3 length: 16 residues. Full variable domain (missing parts from reference TRBV7-3 and TRBJ2-7): GAGVSQTPSNKVTEKGKYVELRCDPISGHTALYWYRQSLGQGPEFLIYFQGTGAADDSGLPNDRFFAVRPEGSVSTLKIQRTERGDSAVYLCASSLMEVAGTYEQYFGPGTRLTVT.

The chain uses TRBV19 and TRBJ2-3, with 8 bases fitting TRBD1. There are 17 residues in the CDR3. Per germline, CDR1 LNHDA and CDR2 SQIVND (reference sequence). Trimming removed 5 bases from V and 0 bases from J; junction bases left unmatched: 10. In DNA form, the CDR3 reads TGTGCCAGTAGTCTCGAAGGACAGGGAAGTAGCACAGATACGCAGTATTTT. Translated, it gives CASSLEGQGSSTDTQYF.

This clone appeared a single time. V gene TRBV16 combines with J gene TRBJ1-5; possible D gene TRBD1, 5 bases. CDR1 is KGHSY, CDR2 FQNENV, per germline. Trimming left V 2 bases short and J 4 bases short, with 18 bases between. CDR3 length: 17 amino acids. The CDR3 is CASSQVLGQGRNQPQHF. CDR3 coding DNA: TGTGCCAGCAGCCAAGTATTGGGGCAAGGGAGAAATCAGCCCCAGCATTTT.

Written as DNA, the CDR3 is TGCGCCAGCAGCTTACCTTCCGGGACAGGGATCGATGAGCAGTTCTTC. It codes for CASSLPSGTGIDEQFF. This chain links TRBV5-1 with TRBJ2-1; 9 bases are shared with TRBD1. V trimming: 2 bases; J trimming: 8 bases; junction bases outside the gene matches: 11. The germline CDR1 and CDR2 sequences are SGHRS and YFSETQ. The CDR3 contains 16 residues.

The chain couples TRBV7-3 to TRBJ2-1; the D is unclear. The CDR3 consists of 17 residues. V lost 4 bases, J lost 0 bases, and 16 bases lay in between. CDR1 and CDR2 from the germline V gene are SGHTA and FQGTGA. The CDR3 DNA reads TGTGCCAGCAGCTCCCCCACGTTGAGAAGCTCCTACAATGAGCAGTTCTTC. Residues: CASSSPTLRSSYNEQFF.

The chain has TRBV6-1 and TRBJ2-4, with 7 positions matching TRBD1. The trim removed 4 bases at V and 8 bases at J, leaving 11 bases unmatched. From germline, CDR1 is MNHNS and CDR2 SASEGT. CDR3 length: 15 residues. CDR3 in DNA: TGTGCCAGCAGTGGAACCGGGACAGTGGGGGACATTCAGTACTTC. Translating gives CASSGTGTVGDIQYF.

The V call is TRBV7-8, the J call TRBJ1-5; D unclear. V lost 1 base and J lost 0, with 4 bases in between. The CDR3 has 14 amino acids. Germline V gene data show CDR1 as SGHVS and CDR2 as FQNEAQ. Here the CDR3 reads CASSLGYSNQPQHF. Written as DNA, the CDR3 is TGTGCCAGCAGCTTAGGTTATAGCAATCAGCCCCAGCATTTT.

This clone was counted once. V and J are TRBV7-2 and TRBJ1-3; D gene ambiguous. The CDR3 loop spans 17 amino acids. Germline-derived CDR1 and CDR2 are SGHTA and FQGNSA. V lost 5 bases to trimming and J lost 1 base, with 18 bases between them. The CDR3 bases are TGTGCCAGCAGCCGGGAGGTAGCCGGAGGGTCTGGAAACACCATATATTTT. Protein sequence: CASSREVAGGSGNTIYF.

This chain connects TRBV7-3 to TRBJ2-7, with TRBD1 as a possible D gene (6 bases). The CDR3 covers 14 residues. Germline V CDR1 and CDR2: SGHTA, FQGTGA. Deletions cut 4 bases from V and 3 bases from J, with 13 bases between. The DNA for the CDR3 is TGTGCCAGCAGCTCCCGACAGGAGAGCTACGAGCAGTACTTC. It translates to CASSSRQESYEQYF.

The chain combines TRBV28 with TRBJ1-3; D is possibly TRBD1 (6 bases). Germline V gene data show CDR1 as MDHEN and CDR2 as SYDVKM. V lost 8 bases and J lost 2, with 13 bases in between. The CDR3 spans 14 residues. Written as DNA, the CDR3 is TGTGCCAGCCAGGGGCGTTCGGCTGGAAACACCATATATTTT. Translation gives CASQGRSAGNTIYF. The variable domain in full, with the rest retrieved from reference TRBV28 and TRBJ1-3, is DVKVTQSSRYLVKRTGEKVFLECVQDMDHENMFWYRQDPGLGLRLIYFSYDVKMKEKGDIPEGYSVSREKKERFSLILESASTNQTSMYLCASQGRSAGNTIYFGEGSWLTVV.

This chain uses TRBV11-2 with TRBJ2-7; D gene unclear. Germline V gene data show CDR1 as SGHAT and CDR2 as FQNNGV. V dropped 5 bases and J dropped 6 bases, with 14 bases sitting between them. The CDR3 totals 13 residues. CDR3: CASSAGRRGEQYF. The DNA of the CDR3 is TGTGCCAGCAGCGCCGGTCGACGTGGCGAGCAGTACTTC.

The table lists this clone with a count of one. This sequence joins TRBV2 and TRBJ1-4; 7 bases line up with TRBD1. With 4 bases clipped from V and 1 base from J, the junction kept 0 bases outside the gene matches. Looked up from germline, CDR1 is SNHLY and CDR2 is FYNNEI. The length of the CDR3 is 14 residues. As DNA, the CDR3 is TGTGCCAGCAGTGGACAGGGAACTAATGAAAAACTGTTTTTT. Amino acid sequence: CASSGQGTNEKLFF. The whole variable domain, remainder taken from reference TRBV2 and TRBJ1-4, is EPEVTQTPSHQVTQMGQEVILRCVPISNHLYFYWYRQILGQKVEFLVSFYNNEISEKSEIFDDQFSVERPDGSNFTLKIRSTKLEDSAMYFCASSGQGTNEKLFFGSGTQLSVL.

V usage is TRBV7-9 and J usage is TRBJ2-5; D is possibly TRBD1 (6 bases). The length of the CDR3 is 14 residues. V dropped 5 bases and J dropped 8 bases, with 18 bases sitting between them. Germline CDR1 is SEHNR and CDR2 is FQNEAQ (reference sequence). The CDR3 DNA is TGTGCCAGCAGCCCTGGACAGATTCCTTTTACCCAGTACTTC. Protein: CASSPGQIPFTQYF.

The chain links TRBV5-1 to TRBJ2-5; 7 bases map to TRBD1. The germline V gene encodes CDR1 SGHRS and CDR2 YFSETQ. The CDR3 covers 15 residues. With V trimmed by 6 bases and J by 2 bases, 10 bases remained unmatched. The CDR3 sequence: CASTKSTGTQETQYF. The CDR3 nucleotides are TGCGCCAGCACCAAATCGACAGGGACACAAGAGACCCAGTACTTC.

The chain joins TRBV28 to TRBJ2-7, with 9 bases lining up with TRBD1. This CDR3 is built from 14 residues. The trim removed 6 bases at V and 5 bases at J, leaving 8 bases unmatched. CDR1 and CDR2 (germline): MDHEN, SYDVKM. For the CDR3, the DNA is TGTGCCAGCAGCCCCGGGACAGGGATCGACGAGCAGTACTTC. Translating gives CASSPGTGIDEQYF.